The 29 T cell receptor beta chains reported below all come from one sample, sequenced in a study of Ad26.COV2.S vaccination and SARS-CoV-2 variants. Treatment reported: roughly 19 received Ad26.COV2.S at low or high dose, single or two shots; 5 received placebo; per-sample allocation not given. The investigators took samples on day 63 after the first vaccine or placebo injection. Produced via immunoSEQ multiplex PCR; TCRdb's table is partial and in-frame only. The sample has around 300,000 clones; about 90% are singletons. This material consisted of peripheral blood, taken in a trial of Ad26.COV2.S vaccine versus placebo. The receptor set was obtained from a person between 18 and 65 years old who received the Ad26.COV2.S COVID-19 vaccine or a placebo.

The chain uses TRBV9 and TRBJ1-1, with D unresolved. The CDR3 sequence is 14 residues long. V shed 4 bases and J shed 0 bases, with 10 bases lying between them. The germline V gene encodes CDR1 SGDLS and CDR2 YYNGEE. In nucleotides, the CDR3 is TGTGCCAGCAGCAGGGCAGCCATGAACACTGAAGCTTTCTTT. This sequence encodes CASSRAAMNTEAFF.

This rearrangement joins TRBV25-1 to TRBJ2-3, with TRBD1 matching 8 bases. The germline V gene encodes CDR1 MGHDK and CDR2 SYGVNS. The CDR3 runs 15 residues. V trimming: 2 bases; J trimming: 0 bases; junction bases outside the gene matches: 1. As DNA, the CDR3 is TGTGCCAGCAGTGAACAGGGGGCTAGCACAGATACGCAGTATTTT. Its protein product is CASSEQGASTDTQYF.

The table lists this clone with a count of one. CDR3 region: CASNGARDNEQFF. The CDR3 DNA follows: TGTGCCAGTAATGGGGCACGAGACAATGAGCAGTTCTTC. V usage is TRBV19 and J usage is TRBJ2-1, with a weak D call TRBD1 (5 bases). Trimming left V 7 bases short and J 5 bases short, with 12 bases between. There are 13 residues in the CDR3. Germline V gene lookup returns CDR1 LNHDA and CDR2 SQIVND (reference sequence).

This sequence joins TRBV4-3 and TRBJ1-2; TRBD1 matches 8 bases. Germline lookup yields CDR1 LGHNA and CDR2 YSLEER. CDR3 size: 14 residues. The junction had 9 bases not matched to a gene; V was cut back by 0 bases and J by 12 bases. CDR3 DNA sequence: TGCGCCAGCAGCCAAGACCTAGGGCCAGGGGGCAACACCTTC. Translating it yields CASSQDLGPGGNTF.

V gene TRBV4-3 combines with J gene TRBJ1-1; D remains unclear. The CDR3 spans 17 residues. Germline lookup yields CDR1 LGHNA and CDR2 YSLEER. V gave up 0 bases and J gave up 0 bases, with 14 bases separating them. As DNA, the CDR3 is TGCGCCAGCAGCCAAGATTATTGGCGACGCATGAACACTGAAGCTTTCTTT. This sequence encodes CASSQDYWRRMNTEAFF.

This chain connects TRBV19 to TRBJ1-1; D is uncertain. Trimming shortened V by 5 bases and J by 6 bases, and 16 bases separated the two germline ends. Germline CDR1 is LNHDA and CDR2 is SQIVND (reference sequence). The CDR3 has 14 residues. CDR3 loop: CASSAQHKKAEAFF. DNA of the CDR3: TGTGCCAGTAGTGCACAGCACAAGAAGGCTGAAGCTTTCTTT.

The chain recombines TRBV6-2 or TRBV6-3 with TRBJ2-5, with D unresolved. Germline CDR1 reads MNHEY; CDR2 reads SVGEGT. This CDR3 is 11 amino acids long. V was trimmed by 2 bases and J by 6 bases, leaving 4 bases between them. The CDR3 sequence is CASSYPKTQYF. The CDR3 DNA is TGTGCCAGCAGTTACCCGAAGACCCAGTACTTC.

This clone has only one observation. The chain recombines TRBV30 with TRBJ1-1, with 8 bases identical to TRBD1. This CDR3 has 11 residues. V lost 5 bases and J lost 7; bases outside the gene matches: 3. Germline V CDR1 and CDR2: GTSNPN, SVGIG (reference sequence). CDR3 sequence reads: CAWRTGSEAFF. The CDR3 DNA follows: TGTGCCTGGCGGACAGGGAGTGAAGCTTTCTTT. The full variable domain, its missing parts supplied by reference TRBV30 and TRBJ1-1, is SQTIHQWPATLVQPVGSPLSLECTVEGTSNPNLYWYRQAAGRGLQLLFYSVGIGQISSEVPQNLSASRPQDRQFILSSKKLLLSDSGFYLCAWRTGSEAFFGQGTRLTVV.

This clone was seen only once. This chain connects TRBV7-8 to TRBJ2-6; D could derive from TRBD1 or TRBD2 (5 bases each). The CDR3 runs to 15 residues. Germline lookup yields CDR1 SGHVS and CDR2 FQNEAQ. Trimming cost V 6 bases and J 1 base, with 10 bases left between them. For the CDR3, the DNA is TGTGCCAGCAGGACTGGGGGATCTGGGGCCAACGTCCTGACTTTC. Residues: CASRTGGSGANVLTF.

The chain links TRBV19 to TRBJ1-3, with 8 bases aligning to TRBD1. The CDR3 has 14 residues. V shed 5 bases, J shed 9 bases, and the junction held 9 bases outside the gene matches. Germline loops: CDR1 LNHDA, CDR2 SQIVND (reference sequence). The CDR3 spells CASSPGQASGTIYF. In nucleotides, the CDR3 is TGTGCCAGTAGTCCGGGACAGGCCAGCGGCACCATATATTTT.

The CDR3 sequence is CASSLDWASSYNEQFF. CDR3 sequence (DNA): TGTGCCAGCAGCTTAGATTGGGCTAGCTCCTACAATGAGCAGTTCTTC. V is TRBV11-2 and J is TRBJ2-1, with D unresolved. V gave up 0 bases and J gave up 0 bases, with 9 bases separating them. In germline, CDR1 is SGHAT, CDR2 FQNNGV. CDR3 length: 16 amino acids.

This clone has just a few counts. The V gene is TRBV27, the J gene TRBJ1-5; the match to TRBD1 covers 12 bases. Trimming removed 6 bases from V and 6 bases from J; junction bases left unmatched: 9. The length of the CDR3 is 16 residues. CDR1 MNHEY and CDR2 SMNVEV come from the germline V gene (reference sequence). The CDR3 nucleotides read TGTGCCAGCAGGCTAGGGGGACAGGGGGCGAGTCAGCCCCAGCATTTT. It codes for CASRLGGQGASQPQHF.

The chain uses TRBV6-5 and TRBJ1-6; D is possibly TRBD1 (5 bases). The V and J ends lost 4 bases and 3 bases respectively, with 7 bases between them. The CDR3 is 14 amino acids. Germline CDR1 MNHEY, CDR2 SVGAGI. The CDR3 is CASSFDSYNSPLHF. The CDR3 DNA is TGTGCCAGCAGTTTCGACAGCTATAATTCACCCCTCCACTTT.

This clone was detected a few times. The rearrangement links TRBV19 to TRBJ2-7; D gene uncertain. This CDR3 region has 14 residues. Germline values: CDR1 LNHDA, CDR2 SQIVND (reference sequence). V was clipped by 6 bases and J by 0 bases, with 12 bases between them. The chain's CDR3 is CASRVAASSYEQYF. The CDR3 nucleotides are TGTGCCAGTAGAGTAGCAGCCAGCTCCTACGAGCAGTACTTC.

The CDR3 bases are TGTGCCAGCAGTCCGGACAGGGAACTACACGAGCAGTACGTC. Residues: CASSPDRELHEQYV. The chain couples TRBV13 to TRBJ2-7, with 8 bases matching TRBD1. The CDR3 sequence is 14 residues long. V dropped 6 bases and J dropped 5; count of bases not matched to a gene: 9. Germline V gene data show CDR1 as PRHDT and CDR2 as FYEKMQ (reference sequence).

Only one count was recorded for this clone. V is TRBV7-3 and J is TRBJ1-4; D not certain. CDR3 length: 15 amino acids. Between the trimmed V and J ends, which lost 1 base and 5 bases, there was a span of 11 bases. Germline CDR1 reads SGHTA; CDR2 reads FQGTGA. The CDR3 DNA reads TGTGCCAGCAGCTTAAATGGAGGGCAGAATGAAAAACTGTTTTTT. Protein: CASSLNGGQNEKLFF.

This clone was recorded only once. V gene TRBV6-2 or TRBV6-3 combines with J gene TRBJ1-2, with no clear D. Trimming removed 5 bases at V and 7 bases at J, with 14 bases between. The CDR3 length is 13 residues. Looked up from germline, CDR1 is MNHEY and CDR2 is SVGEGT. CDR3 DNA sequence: TGTGCCAGCAGTCAAGAGGGTTTCTTTGGCTACACCTTC. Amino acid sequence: CASSQEGFFGYTF.

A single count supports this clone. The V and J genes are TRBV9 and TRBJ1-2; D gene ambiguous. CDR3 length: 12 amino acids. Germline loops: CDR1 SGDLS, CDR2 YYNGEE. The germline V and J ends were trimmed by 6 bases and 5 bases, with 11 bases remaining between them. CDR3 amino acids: CASMNVRYGYTF. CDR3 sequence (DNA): TGTGCCAGCATGAACGTCAGATATGGCTACACCTTC.

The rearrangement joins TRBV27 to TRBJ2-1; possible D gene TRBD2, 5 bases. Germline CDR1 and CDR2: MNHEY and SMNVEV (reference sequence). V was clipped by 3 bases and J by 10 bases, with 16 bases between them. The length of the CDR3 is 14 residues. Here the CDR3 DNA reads TGTGCCAGCAGTTTTAATCCCCTAGCTTACGAGCAGTTCTTC. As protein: CASSFNPLAYEQFF.

In DNA, the CDR3 is TGTGCCAGCAGTTTAGGGAACGAGCAGTACTTC. This codes for CASSLGNEQYF. J is TRBJ2-7 and V is TRBV28; D gene uncertain. The germline V and J ends were trimmed by 2 bases and 5 bases, with 4 bases remaining between them. This CDR3 is built from 11 residues. Germline loops: CDR1 MDHEN, CDR2 SYDVKM.

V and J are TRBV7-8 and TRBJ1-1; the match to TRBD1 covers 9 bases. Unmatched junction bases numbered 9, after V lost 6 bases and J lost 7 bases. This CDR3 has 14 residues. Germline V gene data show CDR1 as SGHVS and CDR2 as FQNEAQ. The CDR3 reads CASSGQGQWGEAFF. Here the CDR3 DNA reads TGTGCCAGCAGTGGACAGGGGCAATGGGGTGAAGCTTTCTTT.

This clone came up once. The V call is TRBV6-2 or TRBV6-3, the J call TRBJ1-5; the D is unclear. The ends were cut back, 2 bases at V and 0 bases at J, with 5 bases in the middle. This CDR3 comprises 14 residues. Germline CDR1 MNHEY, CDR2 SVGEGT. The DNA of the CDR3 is TGTGCCAGCAGTTACGAGGGTAGCAATCAGCCCCAGCATTTT. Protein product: CASSYEGSNQPQHF.

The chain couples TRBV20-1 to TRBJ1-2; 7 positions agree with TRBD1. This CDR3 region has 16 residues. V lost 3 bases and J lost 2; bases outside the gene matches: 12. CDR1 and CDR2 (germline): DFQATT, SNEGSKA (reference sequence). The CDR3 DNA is TGCAGTGCTAGTCGACAGGGCCCCAATTGGAACTATGGCTACACCTTC. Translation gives CSASRQGPNWNYGYTF.

CDR3 in amino acids: CASSQGPSSYEQYV. DNA for the CDR3: TGTGCCAGCAGCCAAGGACCCAGCTCCTACGAGCAGTACGTC. J is TRBJ2-7 and V is TRBV4-2; no reliable D call. Germline V CDR1 and CDR2: LGHNA, YNFKEQ. The CDR3 extends over 14 amino acids. The germline V and J ends were trimmed by 1 base and 0 bases, with 7 bases remaining between them.

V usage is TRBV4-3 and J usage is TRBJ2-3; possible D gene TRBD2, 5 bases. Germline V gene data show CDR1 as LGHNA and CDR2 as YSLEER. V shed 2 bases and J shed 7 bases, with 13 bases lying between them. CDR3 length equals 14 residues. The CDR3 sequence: CASSQRGNANTQYF. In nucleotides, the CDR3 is TGCGCCAGCAGCCAAAGAGGGAATGCAAATACGCAGTATTTT.

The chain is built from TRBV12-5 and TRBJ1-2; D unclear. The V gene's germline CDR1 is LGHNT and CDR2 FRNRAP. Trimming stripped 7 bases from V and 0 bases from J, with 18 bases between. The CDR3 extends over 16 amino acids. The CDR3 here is CASALFAGRANYGYTF. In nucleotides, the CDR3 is TGTGCTAGTGCCCTCTTTGCGGGCAGAGCTAACTATGGCTACACCTTC.

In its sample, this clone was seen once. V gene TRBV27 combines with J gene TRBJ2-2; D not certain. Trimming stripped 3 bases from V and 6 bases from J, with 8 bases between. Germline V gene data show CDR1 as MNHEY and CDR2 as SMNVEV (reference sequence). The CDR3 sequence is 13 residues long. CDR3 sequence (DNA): TGTGCCAGCAGTTTTACGTGGGCCGGGGAGCTGTTTTTT. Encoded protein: CASSFTWAGELFF.

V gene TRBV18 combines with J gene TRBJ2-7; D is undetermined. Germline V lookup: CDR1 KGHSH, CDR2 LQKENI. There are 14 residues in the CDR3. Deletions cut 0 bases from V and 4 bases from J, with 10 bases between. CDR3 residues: CASSPPSLVYEQYF. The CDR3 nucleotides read TGTGCCAGCTCACCACCGAGTCTCGTTTACGAGCAGTACTTC. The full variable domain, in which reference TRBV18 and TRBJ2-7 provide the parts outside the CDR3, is NAGVMQNPRHLVRRRGQEARLRCSPMKGHSHVYWYRQLPEEGLKFMVYLQKENIIDESGMPKERFSAEFPKEGPSILRIQQVVRGDSAAYFCASSPPSLVYEQYFGPGTRLTVT.

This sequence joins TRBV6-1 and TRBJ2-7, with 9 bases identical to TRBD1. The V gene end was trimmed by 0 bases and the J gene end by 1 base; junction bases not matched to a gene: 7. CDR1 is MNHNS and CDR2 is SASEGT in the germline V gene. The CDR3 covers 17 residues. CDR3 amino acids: CASSEAGDREFSYEQYV. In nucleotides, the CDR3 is TGTGCCAGCAGTGAAGCGGGGGACAGGGAATTTTCCTACGAGCAGTACGTC.